Listed here are 17 T cell receptor beta chains from one sample, sequenced in a study of graft-versus-host responses after intestinal transplantation. Clones were read by immunoSEQ multiplex PCR, and TCRdb kept only the in-frame ones, dropping some. The data show 8,500 to 11,000 clones, around 29% seen once. Specimen: alloreactive CD4+ T cells from a mixed lymphocyte reaction culture, collected before transplantation. The subset was: CFSE-low proliferating T cells sorted from roughly 6-day pre-transplant mixed lymphocyte reaction (GvH or HvG direction). The source of these receptors is a human patient who was an organ donor for intestinal transplantation.

The rearrangement joins TRBV5-1 to TRBJ2-3, with TRBD1 matching 9 bases. CDR1 is SGHRS, CDR2 YFSETQ, per germline. The CDR3 length is 15 residues. The trim removed 0 bases at V and 3 bases at J, leaving 2 bases unmatched. As DNA, the CDR3 is TGCGCCAGCAGCTTGGTGGGACAGGGAACAGATACGCAGTATTTT. Its translation: CASSLVGQGTDTQYF. Full variable domain (missing parts from reference TRBV5-1 and TRBJ2-3): KAGVTQTPRYLIKTRGQQVTLSCSPISGHRSVSWYQQTPGQGLQFLFEYFSETQRNKGNFPGRFSGRQFSNSRSEMNVSTLELGDSALYLCASSLVGQGTDTQYFGPGTRLTVL.

The gene calls are TRBV11-3 and TRBJ1-1; a possible D gene is TRBD1 (5 bases). V lost 3 bases and J 2 bases, leaving 19 bases between the germline ends. This CDR3 contains 17 residues. Germline loops: CDR1 SGHNT, CDR2 YENEEA. The CDR3 is CASSLSGWGTPNTEAFF. CDR3 in DNA: TGTGCCAGCAGCTTGAGCGGATGGGGGACGCCAAACACTGAAGCTTTCTTT.

This chain connects TRBV11-2 to TRBJ1-6; tentative D call: TRBD1 (5 bases). Germline V gene sequence: CDR1 SGHAT, CDR2 FQNNGV. This CDR3 is 13 amino acids long. Trimming took 0 bases from V and 8 from J, leaving 5 bases between them. The CDR3 nucleotides are TGTGCCAGCAGCTTAGACAGGGATTCACCCCTCCACTTT. Protein sequence: CASSLDRDSPLHF.

The CDR3 here is CASSLGLAGGTDTQYF. The CDR3 DNA reads as TGTGCCAGCAGCTTGGGACTAGCGGGGGGCACAGATACGCAGTATTTT. The rearrangement links TRBV7-2 to TRBJ2-3, with 14 positions matching TRBD2. This CDR3 is 16 amino acids long. V lost 3 bases and J lost 1; bases outside the gene matches: 0. Germline values: CDR1 SGHTA, CDR2 FQGNSA.

This clone has only a few counts. The J gene is TRBJ1-1, the V gene TRBV11-3; D unresolved. Germline assignment: CDR1 SGHNT and CDR2 YENEEA. The V and J ends lost 5 bases and 0 bases respectively, with 13 bases between them. This CDR3 has 15 amino acids. The CDR3 loop reads CASSLTFIMNTEAFF. CDR3 DNA sequence: TGTGCCAGCAGCCTAACCTTCATCATGAACACTGAAGCTTTCTTT.

The chain carries TRBV27 and TRBJ1-2; D gene unclear. V lost 5 bases, J lost 5 bases, and 15 bases lay in between. Germline CDR1 reads MNHEY; CDR2 reads SMNVEV (reference sequence). This CDR3 region has 14 residues. The CDR3 protein is CASSLKQKGYGYTF. The DNA of the CDR3 is TGTGCCAGCAGTCTAAAGCAGAAAGGGTATGGCTACACCTTC.

This clone was detected only once. The V call is TRBV7-9, the J call TRBJ2-7; D could derive from TRBD1 or TRBD2 (6 bases each). The CDR3 totals 17 residues. Germline loops: CDR1 SEHNR, CDR2 FQNEAQ (reference sequence). V lost 2 bases to trimming and J lost 5 bases, with 22 bases between them. CDR3 coding DNA: TGTGCCAGCAGCTTAAAATTGATCGGCGGGCGGGACAACGAGCAGTACTTC. As protein: CASSLKLIGGRDNEQYF.

This clone was observed a handful of times. The V and J genes are TRBV27 and TRBJ1-1; a possible D gene is TRBD1 (5 bases). The CDR3 loop spans 15 amino acids. Germline V gene data show CDR1 as MNHEY and CDR2 as SMNVEV (reference sequence). The germline V and J ends were trimmed by 5 bases and 4 bases, with 17 bases remaining between them. In DNA form, the CDR3 reads TGTGCCAGCAGTAAACGTGTCCAGGGTGCCACTGAAGCTTTCTTT. This gives the protein CASSKRVQGATEAFF.

Only a few counts were recorded for this clone. The chain couples TRBV5-5 to TRBJ2-3; possible D gene TRBD2, 5 bases. The ends were cut back, 0 bases at V and 5 bases at J, with 7 bases in the middle. Germline V lookup: CDR1 SGHKS, CDR2 YYEKEE (reference sequence). The CDR3 contains 13 residues. CDR3: CASSLVEVDTQYF. The CDR3 nucleotides read TGTGCCAGCAGCTTGGTGGAGGTAGATACGCAGTATTTT.

This chain links TRBV7-2 with TRBJ2-2, with D possibly being TRBD2 (5 bases). V lost 2 bases and J lost 1, with 5 bases in between. CDR3 length equals 14 residues. Germline CDR1 SGHTA, CDR2 FQGNSA. In DNA, the CDR3 is TGTGCCAGCAGCTTACGGGGGAACACCGGGGAGCTGTTTTTT. It translates to CASSLRGNTGELFF.

By sample fraction, this clone is medium-sized. The chain links TRBV10-3 to TRBJ1-5; TRBD1 agrees at 7 bases. V dropped 6 bases and J dropped 3; count of bases not matched to a gene: 2. Germline CDR1 is ENHRY and CDR2 is SYGVKD. The CDR3 consists of 13 residues. Here the CDR3 DNA reads TGTGCCATCAGCGGGACAGACAATCAGCCCCAGCATTTT. This encodes CAISGTDNQPQHF.

This clone was picked up a small number of times. This chain uses TRBV18 with TRBJ1-6; D uncertain. V dropped 8 bases and J dropped 10 bases, with 12 bases sitting between them. The CDR3 runs 12 residues. Germline loops: CDR1 KGHSH, CDR2 LQKENI. For the CDR3, the DNA is TGTGCCAGCGAAGTCAAAAAATCACCCCTCCACTTT. Residues: CASEVKKSPLHF.

This clone was counted between two and nine times. The chain has TRBV19 and TRBJ2-3; TRBD1 aligns across 8 bases. The germline gives CDR1 LNHDA, CDR2 SQIVND (reference sequence). V trimming: 5 bases; J trimming: 5 bases; junction bases outside the gene matches: 3. This CDR3 contains 13 residues. The CDR3 protein is CASSRDRGDTQYF. CDR3 in DNA: TGTGCCAGTAGTCGAGACAGGGGAGATACGCAGTATTTT.

This chain uses TRBV5-1 with TRBJ2-7; TRBD1 is a possible D gene (6 bases). CDR1 is SGHRS and CDR2 is YFSETQ in the germline V gene. This CDR3 has 14 residues. Trimming left V 0 bases short and J 4 bases short, with 11 bases between. CDR3 sequence reads: CASSLVDSLYEQYF. For the CDR3, the DNA is TGCGCCAGCAGCTTGGTGGACAGCCTGTACGAGCAGTACTTC.

The rearrangement links TRBV30 to TRBJ2-7; no clear D. Trimming pared 4 bases from V and 0 bases from J, leaving 7 bases between. CDR3 size: 12 residues. Germline CDR1 reads GTSNPN; CDR2 reads SVGIG (reference sequence). The CDR3 here is CAWTSNSYEQYF. The DNA of the CDR3 is TGTGCCTGGACGTCGAACTCCTACGAGCAGTACTTC.

The rearrangement links TRBV1 to TRBJ2-6. TRBV1 counts as a pseudogene. This CDR3 region has 18 residues. CDR3 sequence: CTSRANRLCTSRANVLTF. CDR3 nucleotide sequence: TGCACCAGCAGGGCGAATCGTTTGTGCACAAGTCGGGCCAACGTCCTGACTTTC.

This clone was picked up a small number of times. The chain carries TRBV10-3 and TRBJ1-6; no firm D call. The CDR3 loop spans 14 amino acids. CDR1 ENHRY and CDR2 SYGVKD come from the germline V gene. Trimming took off 2 bases at V and 2 bases at J, with 4 bases between the two ends. DNA of the CDR3: TGTGCCATCAGTGAGGGGGCCTATAATTCACCCCTCCACTTT. This translates into CAISEGAYNSPLHF.